This T cell receptor (beta chain) came from a study of spatial heterogeneity in lung cancer (dated by TCRdb to between 2018 and 2021). The study in broad terms: The donors were fewer than 90 patients from the lung TRACERx cohort who had early-stage, untreated non-small cell lung cancer. In the raw uncorrected reads, each unique combination of TCR and UMI appeared more than ten times on average. Both alpha and beta chains were TCR-sequenced in about 240 tumor regions, around 65 matched nontumor lung samples and around 50 PBMC samples obtained at surgery. The study quantitatively compared TCR alpha and beta repertoires across multiple tumor regions, matched nontumor lung and blood in non-small cell lung cancer. More beta-chain than alpha-chain transcripts were consistently detected, likely reflecting higher beta-chain transcript abundance. The study linked features of the TCR repertoire to counts of nonsynonymous mutations, which were determined by whole-exome sequencing of tumor tissue. Follow-up PBMC samples were sequenced whenever the samples were available, and the median time to follow-up was approximately 24 months after resection. General conclusions and limits of the study: Only roughly 14 patients were included in comparisons of baseline and follow-up blood repertoires. Additional single-cell paired TCR alpha and beta sequencing was considered necessary to confirm, at a functional level, the hypothesis that regional TCRs recognize regional mutations. Ubiquitous expanded tumor TCRs were found in blood more often at tumor resection than at routine follow-up.

Libraries were prepared through 5' RACE. Instrument on record: NextSeq 500. The TCR library protocol attached a unique molecular identifier to each TCR cDNA molecule to allow correction of PCR and sequencing errors. In the paper's pipeline: TCR identification, UMI-based error correction and CDR3 extraction were performed with Decombinator tools. TCRs above a frequency of 2 per 1,000, corresponding to the top 1% of the tumor frequency distribution, were defined as expanded. Renyi diversity was computed with the R vegan package after each repertoire had been subsampled 100 times to 5,000 TCRs. CDR3 similarity networks were built from amino acid triplet string-kernel similarity, with CDR3s being connected when pairwise similarity was above 0.82. TCRdb reran the public reads through fastp at Q25 and MiXCR, keeping productive beta chains. Each entry is one CDR3 protein sequence, shown with its most common DNA and genes. The V and J calls here are based on TCRdb, not the publication. The sample table records 40,000 to 50,000 distinct CDR3 sequences; roughly a tenth of these occur just once. The ten largest clones represent about a sixth of the sample.

The label giving this sample's time point can be read as: blood at routine non-recurrence follow-up after resection. Whole RNA extracted from tumor and nontumor lung tissue, or from cryopreserved PBMC samples, was used for TCR sequencing without cell sorting. Only patients with enough RNA available from two or more tumor regions were chosen for TCR sequencing. This clonotype was counted ten times or more. Its antigen remains unidentified. Base-call qualities are not available, and no considerably larger clone is one nucleotide away. Ends trimmed: V by 5 bases, J by 3 bases; bases unmatched to a gene: 6. From cysteine to phenylalanine, the CDR3 is 15 amino acids long. Of the read, only the CDR3 DNA is kept; its 45 bases are in frame from base 1. Based on the germline V gene, the CDR1 and CDR2 sequences are SGHTA and FQGNSA.

This sample comprised PBMCs, obtained at follow-up. This receptor chain uses TRBV7-2 and TRBJ1-5; the central 8 bases match TRBD1. The sequence came from a female donor with early-stage non-small cell lung cancer. The DNA is TGTGCCAGCAGCGAGGGACAGGCGACCAATCAGCCCCAGCATTTT. This is translated as CASSEGQATNQPQHF.